Given below is one T cell receptor beta chain in context. Its cognate antigen is unknown. The sample carries other DNA sequences with the same CDR3. This entry comes from a study of shared clonotypes between healthy human individuals. Study-level background: Researchers assigned three CD4 naive, three CD4 memory, two CD8 naive and one CD8 memory plate to each donor.

This CDR3 has 14 amino acids. The germline V gene encodes CDR1 SGHKS and CDR2 YYEKEE (reference sequence). Trimming pared 2 bases from V and 3 bases from J, leaving 12 bases between. Deep was the level used in running the assay. Produced via immunoSEQ multiplex PCR; TCRdb's table is partial and in-frame only. The data show millions of clones, approximately 94% seen once. Findings and limits, study-wide: It was only blood that was sampled, and tissue repertoires likely differ.

Naive CD8 isolation took CD45RO-negative cells positively selected for CCR7 and excluded terminally differentiated effector memory CD45RA+ cells. Healthy adults negative for HIV, lacking recent acute infections or vaccinations, served as donors. The chain employs TRBV5-5 and TRBJ2-7, with D possibly being TRBD1 or TRBD2 (5 bases each). The sequence was obtained from a man aged 18 to 30 in good health. Some clones in this sample may be carry-over from other donors' samples. The sample taken for sequencing was naive CD8+ T cells from PBMCs. The CDR3 loop reads CASSLYGTGYEQYF. CDR3 DNA: TGTGCCAGCAGCTTATACGGGACGGGCTACGAGCAGTACTTC.